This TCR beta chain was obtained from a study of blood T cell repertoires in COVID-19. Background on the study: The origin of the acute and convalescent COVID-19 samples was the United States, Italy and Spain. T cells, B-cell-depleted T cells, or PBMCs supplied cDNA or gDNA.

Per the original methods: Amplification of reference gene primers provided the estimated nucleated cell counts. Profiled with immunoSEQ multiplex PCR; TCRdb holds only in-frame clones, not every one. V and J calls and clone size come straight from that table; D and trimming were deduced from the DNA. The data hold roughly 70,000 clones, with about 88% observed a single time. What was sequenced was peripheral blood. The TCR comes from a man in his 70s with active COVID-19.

The CDR3 loop is CASRGRPNYNEQFF. The CDR3 DNA is TGTGCCAGCAGGGGGAGGCCTAACTACAATGAGCAGTTCTTC. J is TRBJ2-1 and V is TRBV7-2; perhaps TRBD2 as D (6 bases). V was cut by 6 bases and J by 3 bases, with 12 bases left in between. CDR1 is SGHTA, CDR2 FQGNSA, per germline. This CDR3 region has 14 residues.